This T cell receptor beta chain appears in the sequencing data of a study of human thymus T cells (dated by TCRdb to about 2020). General notes on the study: The study characterized TCR alpha and beta repertoires from seven to nine infant thymus samples and a few related peripheral blood samples. Donor ages ranged from about 6 to 244 days, and the cohort comprised roughly six male and a couple of female infants. Overall study outcomes, separate from this receptor: On average, thymus samples gave about 810,000 unique TCRB clonotypes, whereas blood samples gave roughly 80,000. Biased V and J gene segment usage appeared to be present in both thymic and peripheral blood repertoires.

The immunoSEQ multiplex PCR assay was used to amplify the TCRB and TCRAD loci from a standardized quantity of quality-controlled genomic DNA. Amplicons spanned the V(D)J region at a length sufficient to cover the CDR3 and identify V and J genes. Amplicon sequencing was performed on an Illumina platform through the commercial immunoSEQ service. On the study's bioinformatics: Primer bias and sequencing errors were corrected as previously described, and TCRAD and TCRB definitions were based on the IMGT database. immunoSEQ Analyzer 3.0 and VDJTools were used for repertoire analysis, which covered basic statistics, V/J segment usage, diversity estimates, rarefaction and pairwise overlap. Chao1, ChaoE, Efron-Thisted, Shannon and inverse Simpson indices were used to estimate diversity, which was also estimated on datasets down-sampled to the smallest sample. Repertoire overlap was determined by strict matching of CDR3 nucleotide sequence, V gene and J gene, and Jaccard-based multidimensional scaling clustering was applied. Here the immuneACCESS table is served through TCRdb, limited to in-frame sequences with V and J called. Missing clones are a known gap in these copies; in checked studies unresolved V genes cover under half, and the rest lacks a known reason. V, J and clone size are taken as reported in that table, and D and trimming were inferred from the DNA itself. Recorded for this sample are about 44,000 clones; about 93% of them occurred a single time. The ten largest make up around 0.12% of the sample.

Germline trimming amounts to 3 bases on V and 5 bases on J, with 4 as the count of junction bases outside the gene matches. Its CDR3 holds 15 amino acids, cysteine through phenylalanine. Just the 45-base CDR3 DNA is kept, in frame starting at base 1. From a lookup of the germline V gene, CDR1 and CDR2 are MGHRA and YSYEKL. Donors were immunologically healthy infants undergoing open corrective cardiac surgery for congenital heart defects in Finland. For four of the eight donors, a small about 0.45-1 mL aliquot of peripheral blood was collected during surgery. For blood samples, genomic DNA was extracted from all available leukocytes instead of from a fixed number of cells. ACK lysis buffer was used to remove erythrocytes from blood, and the leukocytes were stored at -70 degrees C as pellets. A QIAsymphony instrument was used to extract genomic DNA from the frozen cell pellets. This clone has only one observation. It lacks a known antigen. Base quality data are lacking; no much larger clone is found one base away.

The specimen sequenced was blood. The TCR was taken from a boy younger than two with a congenital heart defect but otherwise immunologically healthy. The receptor chain draws on TRBV4-1 and TRBJ2-3; 11 central bases correspond to TRBD2. The nucleotides read TGCGCCAGCAGCCATAGCGGGGGGGCGGGAGATACGCAGTATTTT. This yields the protein CASSHSGGAGDTQYF.